Listed here is a single T cell receptor beta chain. TCRdb re-called the 5' RACE reads through MiXCR, storing one row per CDR3 protein. Here the sample spans more than 75,000 distinct CDR3 sequences, roughly a fifth being singletons. This entry comes from a study of spatial heterogeneity in lung cancer. For the study at large: Sequence detection consistently recorded a greater number of beta-chain than alpha-chain sequences.

Trimming took 4 bases from V and 3 from J, leaving 10 bases between them. CDR1 and CDR2 from the germline V gene are DFQATT and SNEGSKA (reference sequence). The CDR3 sequence is 12 residues long. Regarding time point: blood at routine non-recurrence follow-up after resection. The source is a male donor with early-stage non-small cell lung cancer. Sequencing was performed on PBMCs, taken at follow-up. The chain recombines TRBV20-1 with TRBJ2-7; no clear D. In DNA form, the CDR3 reads TGCAGTGCTATGAGAGACATCTACGAGCAGTACGTC. This sequence encodes CSAMRDIYEQYV.